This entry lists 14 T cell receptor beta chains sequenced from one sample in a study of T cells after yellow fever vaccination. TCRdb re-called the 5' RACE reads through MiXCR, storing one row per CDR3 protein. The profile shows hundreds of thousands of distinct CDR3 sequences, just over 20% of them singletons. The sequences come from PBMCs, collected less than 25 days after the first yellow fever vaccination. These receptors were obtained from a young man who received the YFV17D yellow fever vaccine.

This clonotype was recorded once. The CDR3 protein is CASSYAASGGDEQFF. CDR3 nucleotides: TGTGCCAGCAGTTACGCGGCTAGCGGGGGCGATGAGCAGTTCTTC. V gene TRBV6-2 or TRBV6-3 combines with J gene TRBJ2-1; 10 bases are shared with TRBD2. Germline values: CDR1 MNHEY, CDR2 SVGEGT. V was clipped by 2 bases and J by 8 bases; unmatched bases: 6. The CDR3 loop spans 15 amino acids.

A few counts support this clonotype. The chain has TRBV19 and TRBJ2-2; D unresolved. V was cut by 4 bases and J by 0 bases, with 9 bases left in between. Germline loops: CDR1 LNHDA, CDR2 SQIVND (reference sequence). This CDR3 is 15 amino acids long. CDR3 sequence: CASSSARPNTGELFF. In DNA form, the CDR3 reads TGTGCCAGTAGTAGCGCCCGTCCGAACACCGGGGAGCTGTTTTTT. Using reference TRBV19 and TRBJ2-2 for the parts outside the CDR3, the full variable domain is DGGITQSPKYLFRKEGQNVTLSCEQNLNHDAMYWYRQDPGQGLRLIYYSQIVNDFQKGDIAEGYSVSREKKESFPLTVTSAQKNPTAFYLCASSSARPNTGELFFGEGSRLTVL.

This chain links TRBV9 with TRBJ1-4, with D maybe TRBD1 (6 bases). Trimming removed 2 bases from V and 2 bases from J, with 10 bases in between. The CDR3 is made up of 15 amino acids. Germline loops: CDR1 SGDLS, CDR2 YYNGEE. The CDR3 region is CASSVGQSTNEKLFF. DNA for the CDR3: TGTGCCAGCAGCGTCGGACAGTCGACTAATGAAAAACTGTTTTTT.

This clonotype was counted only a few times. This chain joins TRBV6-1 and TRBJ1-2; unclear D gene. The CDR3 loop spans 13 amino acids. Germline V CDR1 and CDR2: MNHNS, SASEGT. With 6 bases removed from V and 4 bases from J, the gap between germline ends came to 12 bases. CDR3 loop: CASSGRGGYGYTF. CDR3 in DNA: TGTGCCAGCAGCGGTCGGGGTGGCTATGGCTACACCTTC.

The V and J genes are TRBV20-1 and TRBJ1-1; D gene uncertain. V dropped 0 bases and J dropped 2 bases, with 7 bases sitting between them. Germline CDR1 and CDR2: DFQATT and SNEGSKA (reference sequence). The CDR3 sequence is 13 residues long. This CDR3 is CSARDQYNTEAFF. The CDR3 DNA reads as TGCAGTGCTAGAGATCAATATAACACTGAAGCTTTCTTT.

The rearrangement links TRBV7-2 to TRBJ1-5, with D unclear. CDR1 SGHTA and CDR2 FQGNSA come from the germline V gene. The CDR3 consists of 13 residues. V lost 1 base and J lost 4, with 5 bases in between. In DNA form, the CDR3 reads TGTGCCAGCAGCTTAGAAATGAATCAGCCCCAGCATTTT. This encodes CASSLEMNQPQHF.

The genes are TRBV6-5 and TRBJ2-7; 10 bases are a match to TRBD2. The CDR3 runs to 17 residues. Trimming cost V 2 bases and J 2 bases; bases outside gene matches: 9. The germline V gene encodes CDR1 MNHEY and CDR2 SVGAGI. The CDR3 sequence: CASSYPLAGDKAYEQYF. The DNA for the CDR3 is TGTGCCAGCAGTTACCCTCTAGCGGGGGATAAAGCCTACGAGCAGTACTTC.

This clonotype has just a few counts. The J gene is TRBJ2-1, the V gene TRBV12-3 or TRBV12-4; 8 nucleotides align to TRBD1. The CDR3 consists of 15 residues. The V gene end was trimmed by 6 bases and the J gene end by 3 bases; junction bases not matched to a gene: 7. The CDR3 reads CASSQGTGLYNEQFF. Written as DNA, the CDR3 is TGTGCCAGCAGCCAAGGGACAGGCCTCTACAATGAGCAGTTCTTC.

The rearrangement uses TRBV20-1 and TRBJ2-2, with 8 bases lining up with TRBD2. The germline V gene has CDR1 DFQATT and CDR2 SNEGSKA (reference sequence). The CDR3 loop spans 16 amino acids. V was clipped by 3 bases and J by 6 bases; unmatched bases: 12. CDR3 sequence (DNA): TGCAGTGCTAGCCCCCGGGCGCGGGGGGTGCCCGGGGAGCTGTTTTTT. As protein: CSASPRARGVPGELFF.

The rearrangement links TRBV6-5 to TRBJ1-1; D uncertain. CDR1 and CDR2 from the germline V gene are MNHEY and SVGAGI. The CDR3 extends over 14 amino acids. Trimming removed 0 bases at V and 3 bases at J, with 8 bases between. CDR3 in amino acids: CASSYSPDYTEAFF. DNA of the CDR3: TGTGCCAGCAGTTACTCGCCGGACTACACTGAAGCTTTCTTT.

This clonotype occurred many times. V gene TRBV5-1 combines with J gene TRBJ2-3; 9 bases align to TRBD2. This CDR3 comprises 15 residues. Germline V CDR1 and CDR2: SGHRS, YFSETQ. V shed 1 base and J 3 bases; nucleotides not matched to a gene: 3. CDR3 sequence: CASSLLAGLTDTQYF. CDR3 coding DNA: TGCGCCAGCAGCTTGCTAGCGGGGCTAACAGATACGCAGTATTTT.

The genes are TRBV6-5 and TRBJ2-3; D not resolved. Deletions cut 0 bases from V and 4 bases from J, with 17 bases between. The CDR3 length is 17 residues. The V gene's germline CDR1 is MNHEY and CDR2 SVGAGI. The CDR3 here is CASSYSRVIGKADTQYF. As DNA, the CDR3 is TGTGCCAGCAGTTACTCCCGGGTTATCGGAAAGGCAGATACGCAGTATTTT.

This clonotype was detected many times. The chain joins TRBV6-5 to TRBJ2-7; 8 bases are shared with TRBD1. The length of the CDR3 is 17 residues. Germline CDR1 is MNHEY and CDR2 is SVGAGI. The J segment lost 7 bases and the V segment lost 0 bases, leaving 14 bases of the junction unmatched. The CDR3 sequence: CASSYSYGTGPFGEQYF. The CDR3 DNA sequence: TGTGCCAGCAGTTACTCGTATGGGACAGGCCCTTTTGGGGAGCAGTACTTC.

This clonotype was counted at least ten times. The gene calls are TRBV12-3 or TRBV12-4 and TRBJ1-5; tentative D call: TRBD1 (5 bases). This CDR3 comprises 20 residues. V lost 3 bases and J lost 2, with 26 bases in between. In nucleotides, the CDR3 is TGTGCCAGCAGTTTTGGTCGGTGGCAGGGAGGCGAGTTTGGCAATCAGCCCCAGCATTTT. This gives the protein CASSFGRWQGGEFGNQPQHF.